A selection of T cell receptor beta chains follows, all from one sample in a study of blood T cell repertoires in COVID-19. The data were produced by immunoSEQ multiplex PCR, yet TCRdb's version contains in-frame clones alone and is incomplete. There are around 220,000 clones in the sample; 75% to 85% occur only once, and under 8.5% lies in the top ten. Sequencing was done on a sample of peripheral blood. Receptor source: a woman aged 80 or over with COVID-19, enrolled during active disease. The CDR3 runs from the conserved cysteine through the conserved F or W. The order of the fields is CDR3 protein, CDR3 DNA, clone size, V gene, J gene, D gene. A D gene is named only where the DNA matches it firmly. Clone size is stated in some rows and not others, as once, few, many or a class when expanded.

cdr3_aa: CASSSLDRGMYNEQFF
cdr3_nt: TGTGCCAGCAGTTCCCTGGACAGGGGCATGTACAATGAGCAGTTCTTC
clone_size: NA
v_call: TRBV6-6
j_call: TRBJ2-1
d_call: TRBD1

cdr3_aa: CASSQAGGGTGAGNTIYF
cdr3_nt: TGCGCCAGCAGCCAAGCAGGAGGGGGGACAGGAGCTGGAAACACCATATATTTT
clone_size: NA
v_call: TRBV4-3
j_call: TRBJ1-3
d_call: TRBD1

cdr3_aa: CASSLVQGVSPLHF
cdr3_nt: TGTGCCAGCAGCTTAGTGCAGGGGGTTTCACCCCTCCACTTT
clone_size: NA
v_call: TRBV11-2
j_call: TRBJ1-6
d_call: TRBD1

cdr3_aa: CASSPLGGHGYTF
cdr3_nt: TGTGCCAGCAGCCCCCTCGGTGGTCATGGCTACACCTTC
clone_size: few
v_call: TRBV5-8
j_call: TRBJ1-2
d_call: NA

cdr3_aa: CASSPQETQYF
cdr3_nt: TGTGCCAGCAGTCCTCAAGAGACCCAGTACTTC
clone_size: once
v_call: TRBV6-5
j_call: TRBJ2-5
d_call: NA

cdr3_aa: CASSLAGGTPGADTQYF
cdr3_nt: TGCGCCAGCAGCTTGGCCGGCGGGACCCCCGGGGCAGATACGCAGTATTTT
clone_size: NA
v_call: TRBV5-1
j_call: TRBJ2-3
d_call: NA

cdr3_aa: CAASGGSSYEQYF
cdr3_nt: TGTGCCGCCTCGGGCGGGTCCTCCTACGAGCAGTACTTC
clone_size: few
v_call: TRBV6-5
j_call: TRBJ2-7
d_call: NA

cdr3_aa: CASSEEGRNYGYTF
cdr3_nt: TGTGCCAGCAGTGAGGAGGGAAGAAACTATGGCTACACCTTC
clone_size: NA
v_call: TRBV2
j_call: TRBJ1-2
d_call: NA

cdr3_aa: CASSSTGVGQPQHF
cdr3_nt: TGTGCCAGCAGCTCGACAGGAGTGGGGCAGCCCCAGCATTTT
clone_size: NA
v_call: TRBV7-2
j_call: TRBJ1-5
d_call: NA

cdr3_aa: CASSPLRGQGMESPLHF
cdr3_nt: TGCGCCAGCAGCCCTTTGAGGGGGCAGGGCATGGAATCACCCCTCCACTTT
clone_size: NA
v_call: TRBV4-1
j_call: TRBJ1-6
d_call: TRBD1

cdr3_aa: CASSPADYNEQFF
cdr3_nt: TGTGCCAGCTCACCCGCGGACTACAATGAGCAGTTCTTC
clone_size: once
v_call: TRBV18
j_call: TRBJ2-1
d_call: NA

cdr3_aa: CASSYRTGKNSPLHF
cdr3_nt: TGTGCCAGCAGTTATCGGACAGGGAAGAATTCACCCCTCCACTTT
clone_size: NA
v_call: TRBV6-5
j_call: TRBJ1-6
d_call: TRBD1

cdr3_aa: CASSLGLSYGYTF
cdr3_nt: TGTGCCAGTAGTTTGGGCCTATCCTATGGCTACACCTTC
clone_size: NA
v_call: TRBV19
j_call: TRBJ1-2
d_call: NA

cdr3_aa: CASSLGEGDEQFF
cdr3_nt: TGTGCCAGCAGCTTAGGCGAAGGGGATGAGCAGTTCTTC
clone_size: NA
v_call: TRBV11-1
j_call: TRBJ2-1
d_call: NA

cdr3_aa: CAWSSPVEQYF
cdr3_nt: TGTGCCTGGAGCTCGCCGGTCGAGCAGTACTTC
clone_size: NA
v_call: TRBV30
j_call: TRBJ2-7
d_call: NA

cdr3_aa: CASSPLSHPGKTEAFF
cdr3_nt: TGTGCCAGCAGCCCCTTGTCTCACCCGGGGAAAACTGAAGCTTTCTTT
clone_size: NA
v_call: TRBV7-9
j_call: TRBJ1-1
d_call: NA

cdr3_aa: CASSPQVPGTGIANEQFF
cdr3_nt: TGTGCCAGCTCACCACAGGTCCCCGGGACAGGGATCGCCAATGAGCAGTTCTTC
clone_size: NA
v_call: TRBV18
j_call: TRBJ2-1
d_call: TRBD1

cdr3_aa: CATSGPVREGRSNEQFF
cdr3_nt: TGTGCCACCAGTGGGCCCGTGAGGGAGGGCCGGAGCAATGAGCAGTTCTTC
clone_size: NA
v_call: TRBV24-1
j_call: TRBJ2-1
d_call: TRBD2

cdr3_aa: CASSQDLQISYEQYF
cdr3_nt: TGTGCCAGCAGCCAAGACCTACAGATCTCCTACGAGCAGTACTTC
clone_size: NA
v_call: TRBV3-1/TRBV3-2
j_call: TRBJ2-7
d_call: NA

cdr3_aa: CASSLEGGDQPQHF
cdr3_nt: TGTGCCAGCAGCTTGGAAGGGGGAGATCAGCCCCAGCATTTT
clone_size: NA
v_call: TRBV5-6
j_call: TRBJ1-5
d_call: NA

cdr3_aa: CASSQDSLPDYEQYF
cdr3_nt: TGTGCCAGCAGCCAGGACAGCCTCCCGGACTACGAGCAGTACTTC
clone_size: NA
v_call: TRBV7-2
j_call: TRBJ2-7
d_call: NA

cdr3_aa: CASSPTGERRHEQFF
cdr3_nt: TGTGCCAGCAGCCCCACAGGGGAACGGAGGCATGAGCAGTTCTTC
clone_size: NA
v_call: TRBV3-1/TRBV3-2
j_call: TRBJ2-1
d_call: TRBD1

cdr3_aa: CASSLAQRSRDVDEQFF
cdr3_nt: TGCGCCAGCAGCTTGGCCCAGCGGTCCCGCGACGTGGATGAGCAGTTCTTC
clone_size: once
v_call: TRBV5-1
j_call: TRBJ2-1
d_call: NA

cdr3_aa: CAWGEIYRGNYGYTF
cdr3_nt: TGTGCCTGGGGAGAAATTTACAGGGGGAACTATGGCTACACCTTC
clone_size: NA
v_call: TRBV30
j_call: TRBJ1-2
d_call: TRBD1

cdr3_aa: CASSYVAGGETQYF
cdr3_nt: TGTGCCAGCAGTTACGTAGCGGGGGGGGAGACCCAGTACTTC
clone_size: once
v_call: TRBV6-6
j_call: TRBJ2-5
d_call: TRBD2

cdr3_aa: CASSFTGAVDEKLFF
cdr3_nt: TGCGCCAGCAGCTTCACAGGGGCGGTTGATGAAAAACTGTTTTTT
clone_size: NA
v_call: TRBV5-1
j_call: TRBJ1-4
d_call: TRBD1

cdr3_aa: CSVRTSGYEQYF
cdr3_nt: TGCAGCGTCCGGACTAGCGGTTACGAGCAGTACTTC
clone_size: NA
v_call: TRBV29-1
j_call: TRBJ2-7
d_call: TRBD2

cdr3_aa: CASSQLTQGVDGYTF
cdr3_nt: TGTGCCAGCAGCCAATTAACACAGGGGGTGGACGGCTACACCTTC
clone_size: NA
v_call: TRBV14
j_call: TRBJ1-2
d_call: TRBD1

cdr3_aa: CASSPQGTTNEKLFF
cdr3_nt: TGTGCCAGCTCACCTCAGGGGACAACTAATGAAAAACTGTTTTTT
clone_size: NA
v_call: TRBV18
j_call: TRBJ1-4
d_call: NA